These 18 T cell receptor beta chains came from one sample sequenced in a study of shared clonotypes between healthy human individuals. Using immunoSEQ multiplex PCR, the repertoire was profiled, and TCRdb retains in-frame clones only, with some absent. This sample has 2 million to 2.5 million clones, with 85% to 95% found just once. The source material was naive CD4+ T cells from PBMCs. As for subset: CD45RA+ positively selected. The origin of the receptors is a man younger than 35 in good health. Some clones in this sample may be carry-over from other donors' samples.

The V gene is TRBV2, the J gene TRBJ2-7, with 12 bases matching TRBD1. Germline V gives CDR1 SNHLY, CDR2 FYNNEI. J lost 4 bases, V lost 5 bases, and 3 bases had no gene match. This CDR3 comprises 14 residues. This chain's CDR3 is CASSRGQGAYEQYF. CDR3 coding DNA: TGTGCCAGCAGTAGGGGACAGGGGGCTTACGAGCAGTACTTC.

The CDR3: CATRPHGGYNEQFF. The CDR3 DNA follows: TGTGCCACCCGCCCCCACGGGGGCTACAATGAGCAGTTCTTC. V and J are TRBV19 and TRBJ2-1, with a weak D call TRBD2 (6 bases). The germline V gene encodes CDR1 LNHDA and CDR2 SQIVND (reference sequence). Trimming left V 10 bases short and J 3 bases short, with 16 bases between. The CDR3 consists of 14 residues.

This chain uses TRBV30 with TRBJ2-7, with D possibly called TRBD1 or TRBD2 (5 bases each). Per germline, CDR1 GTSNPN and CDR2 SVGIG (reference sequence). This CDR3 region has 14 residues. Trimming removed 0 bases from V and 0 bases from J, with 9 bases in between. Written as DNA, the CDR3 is TGTGCCTGGAGTGTCGGGACGTTCTCCTACGAGCAGTACTTC. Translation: CAWSVGTFSYEQYF. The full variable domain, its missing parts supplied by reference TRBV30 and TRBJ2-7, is SQTIHQWPATLVQPVGSPLSLECTVEGTSNPNLYWYRQAAGRGLQLLFYSVGIGQISSEVPQNLSASRPQDRQFILSSKKLLLSDSGFYLCAWSVGTFSYEQYFGPGTRLTVT.

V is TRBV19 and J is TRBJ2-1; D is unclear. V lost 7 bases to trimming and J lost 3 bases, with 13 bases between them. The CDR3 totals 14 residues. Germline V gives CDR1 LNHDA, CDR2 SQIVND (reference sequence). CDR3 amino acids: CASIGPWGYNEQFF. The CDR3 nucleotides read TGTGCCAGTATAGGCCCATGGGGCTACAATGAGCAGTTCTTC.

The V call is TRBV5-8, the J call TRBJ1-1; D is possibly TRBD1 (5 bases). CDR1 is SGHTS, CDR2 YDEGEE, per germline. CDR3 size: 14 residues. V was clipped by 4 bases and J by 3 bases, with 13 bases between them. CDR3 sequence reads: CASSPGGTYTEAFF. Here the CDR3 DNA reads TGTGCCAGCAGCCCGGGCGGGACCTACACTGAAGCTTTCTTT.

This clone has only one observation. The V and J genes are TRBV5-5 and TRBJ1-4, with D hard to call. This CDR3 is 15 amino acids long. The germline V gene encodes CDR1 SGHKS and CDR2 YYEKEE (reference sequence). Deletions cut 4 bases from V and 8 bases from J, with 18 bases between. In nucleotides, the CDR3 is TGTGCCAGCAGCCCCAGCGGGTGGGTAGAAGAAAAACTGTTTTTT. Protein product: CASSPSGWVEEKLFF.

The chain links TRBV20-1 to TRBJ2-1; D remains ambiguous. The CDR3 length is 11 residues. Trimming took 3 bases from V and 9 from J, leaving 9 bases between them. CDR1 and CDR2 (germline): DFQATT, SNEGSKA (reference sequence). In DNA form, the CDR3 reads TGCAGTGCTAGTACGAGGAGTGAGCAGTTCTTC. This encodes CSASTRSEQFF.

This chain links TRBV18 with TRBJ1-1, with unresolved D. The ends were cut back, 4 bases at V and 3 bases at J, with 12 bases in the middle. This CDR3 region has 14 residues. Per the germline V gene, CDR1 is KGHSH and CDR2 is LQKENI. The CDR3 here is CASSLTRVYTEAFF. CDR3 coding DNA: TGTGCCAGCTCACTAACAAGGGTATACACTGAAGCTTTCTTT.

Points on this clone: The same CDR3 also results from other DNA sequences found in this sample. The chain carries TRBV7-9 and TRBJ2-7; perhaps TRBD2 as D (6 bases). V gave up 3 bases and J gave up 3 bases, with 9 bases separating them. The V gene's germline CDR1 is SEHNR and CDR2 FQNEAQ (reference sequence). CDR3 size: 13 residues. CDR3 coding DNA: TGTGCCAGCAGCTTGGGACTCAACTACGAGCAGTACTTC. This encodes CASSLGLNYEQYF.

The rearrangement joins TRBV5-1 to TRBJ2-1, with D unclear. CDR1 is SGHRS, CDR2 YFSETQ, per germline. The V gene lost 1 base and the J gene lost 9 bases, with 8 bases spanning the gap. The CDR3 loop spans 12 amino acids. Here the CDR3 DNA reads TGCGCCAGCAGCTTGAATTTTGGTGAGCAGTTCTTC. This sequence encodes CASSLNFGEQFF.

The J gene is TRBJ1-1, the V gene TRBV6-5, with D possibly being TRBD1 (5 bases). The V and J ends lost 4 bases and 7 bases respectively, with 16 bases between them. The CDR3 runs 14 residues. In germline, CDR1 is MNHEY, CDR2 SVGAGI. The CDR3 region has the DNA TGTGCCAGCAGTTCCACCGGGACTATCTTTGAAGCTTTCTTT. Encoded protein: CASSSTGTIFEAFF.

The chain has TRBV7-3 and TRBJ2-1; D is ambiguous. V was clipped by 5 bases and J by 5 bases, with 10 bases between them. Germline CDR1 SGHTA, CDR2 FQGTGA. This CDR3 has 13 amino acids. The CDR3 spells CASSVGPDNEQFF. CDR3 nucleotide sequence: TGTGCCAGCAGCGTCGGCCCCGACAATGAGCAGTTCTTC. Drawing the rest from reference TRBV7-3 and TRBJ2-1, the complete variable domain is GAGVSQTPSNKVTEKGKYVELRCDPISGHTALYWYRQSLGQGPEFLIYFQGTGAADDSGLPNDRFFAVRPEGSVSTLKIQRTERGDSAVYLCASSVGPDNEQFFGPGTRLTVL.

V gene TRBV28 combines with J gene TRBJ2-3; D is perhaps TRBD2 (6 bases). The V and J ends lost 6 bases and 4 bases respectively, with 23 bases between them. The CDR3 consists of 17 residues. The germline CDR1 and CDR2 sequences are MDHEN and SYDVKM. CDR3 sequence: CASRPPPGSSIADTQYF. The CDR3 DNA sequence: TGTGCCAGCAGACCCCCTCCCGGGAGTAGCATCGCAGATACGCAGTATTTT.

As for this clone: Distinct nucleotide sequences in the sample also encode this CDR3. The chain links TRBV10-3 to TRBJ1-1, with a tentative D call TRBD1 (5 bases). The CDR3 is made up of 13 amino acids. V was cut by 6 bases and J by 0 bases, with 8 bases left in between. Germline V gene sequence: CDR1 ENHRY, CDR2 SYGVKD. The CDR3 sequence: CAIRGDLNTEAFF. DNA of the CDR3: TGTGCCATCAGAGGGGACCTGAACACTGAAGCTTTCTTT.

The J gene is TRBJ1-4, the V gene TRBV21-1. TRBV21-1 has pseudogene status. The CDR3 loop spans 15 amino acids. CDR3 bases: TGTGCCAGCAGCAAAGAATCCAGCGGGGGTGAAAAACTGTTTTTT. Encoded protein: CASSKESSGGEKLFF.

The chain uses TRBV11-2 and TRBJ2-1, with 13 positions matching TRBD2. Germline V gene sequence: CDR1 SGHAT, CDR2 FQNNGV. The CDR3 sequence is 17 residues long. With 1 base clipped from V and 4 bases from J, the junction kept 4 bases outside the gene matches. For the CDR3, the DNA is TGTGCCAGCAGCTTAGGACTAGCGGGAGGAGTATACAATGAGCAGTTCTTC. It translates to CASSLGLAGGVYNEQFF.

CDR3 in DNA: TGTGCCAGCAGCTTTTTTGGGGAGGGATCCAATGGCTACACCTTC. This codes for CASSFFGEGSNGYTF. This sequence joins TRBV5-6 and TRBJ1-2; D is unclear. This CDR3 is built from 15 residues. With 2 bases removed from V and 6 bases from J, the gap between germline ends came to 17 bases. Germline-derived CDR1 and CDR2 are SGHDT and YYEEEE.

CDR3 in amino acids: CSAREGQTQYF. CDR3 bases: TGCAGTGCTAGAGAGGGCCAGACCCAGTACTTC. V and J are TRBV20-1 and TRBJ2-5; D gene uncertain. CDR1 and CDR2 from the germline V gene are DFQATT and SNEGSKA (reference sequence). Between the trimmed V and J ends, which lost 0 bases and 6 bases, there was a span of 5 bases. This CDR3 spans 11 amino acids.